This T cell receptor (beta chain) was obtained from a study of cytomegalovirus exposure and HLA in healthy donors. Findings and caveats of the study: In vitro, three CMV-associated chains proved specific for CMV antigens.

The data were produced by immunoSEQ multiplex PCR, yet TCRdb's version contains in-frame clones alone and is incomplete. In the table there are 60,000 or so clones, 90% to 95% of which are singletons. With regard to this clone: Its specificity is unknown.

Sequencing used PBMCs. The clonotype was recovered from a woman between 18 and 30 years old in good health and CMV-seronegative.

CDR3 region: CASSDRGPYEQYF. CDR3 sequence (DNA): TGTGCCAGTAGCGACAGGGGACCCTACGAGCAGTACTTC. V usage is TRBV19 and J usage is TRBJ2-7, with 8 bases that match TRBD1. The junction had 3 bases not matched to a gene; V was cut back by 6 bases and J by 2 bases. In germline, CDR1 is LNHDA, CDR2 SQIVND (reference sequence). CDR3 length: 13 amino acids.